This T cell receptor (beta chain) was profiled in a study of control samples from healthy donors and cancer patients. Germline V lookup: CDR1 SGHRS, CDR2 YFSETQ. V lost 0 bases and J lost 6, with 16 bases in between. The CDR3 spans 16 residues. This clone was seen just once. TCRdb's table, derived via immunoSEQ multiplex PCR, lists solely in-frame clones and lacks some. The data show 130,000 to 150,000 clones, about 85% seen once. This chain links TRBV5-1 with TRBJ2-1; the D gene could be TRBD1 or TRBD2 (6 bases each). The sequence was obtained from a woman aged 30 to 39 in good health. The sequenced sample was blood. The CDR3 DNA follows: TGCGCCAGCAGCTTGGCTGGAGGGGGTAGCGTCAATGAGCAGTTCTTC. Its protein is CASSLAGGGSVNEQFF. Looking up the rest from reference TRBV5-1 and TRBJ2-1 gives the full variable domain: KAGVTQTPRYLIKTRGQQVTLSCSPISGHRSVSWYQQTPGQGLQFLFEYFSETQRNKGNFPGRFSGRQFSNSRSEMNVSTLELGDSALYLCASSLAGGGSVNEQFFGPGTRLTVL.